One sample yielded the 5 T cell receptor beta chains listed below, sequenced in a study of response to subunit inactivated influenza vaccine (dated by TCRdb to between 2018 and 2020). The library relied on RT-PCR. TCRdb records Illumina HiSeq 2500 as the sequencer. Through fastp at Q25 and MiXCR, TCRdb rebuilt clones from the public reads, retaining in-frame beta chains. Here each entry gathers all rows of one CDR3 protein and keeps the most common genes and DNA. In all, the sample holds hundreds of thousands of distinct CDR3 sequences, and approximately 17% of those were seen once. Approximately 10% of the sample comes from the top ten. This material consisted of PBMCs from blood, taken less than 6 days after vaccination. Receptors were obtained from a man between 50 and 59 years old who received an inactivated influenza vaccine. Donor details come from another sample of the same person, matched by shared clones.

The J gene is TRBJ2-7, the V gene TRBV6-2 or TRBV6-3, with 10 bases that match TRBD2. CDR3 length: 20 residues. V dropped 2 bases and J dropped 0; count of bases not matched to a gene: 16. In germline, CDR1 is MNHEY, CDR2 SVGEGT. CDR3 bases: TGTGCCAGCAGTTACACTATAGCGGCTAGCGGGAGTATGTTCTCCTACGAGCAGTACTTC. Amino acid sequence: CASSYTIAASGSMFSYEQYF.

This rearrangement joins TRBV5-1 to TRBJ2-2; 7 bases agree with TRBD1. Germline CDR1 and CDR2: SGHRS and YFSETQ. The CDR3 runs 16 residues. The J segment lost 4 bases and the V segment lost 1 base, leaving 7 bases of the junction unmatched. In DNA, the CDR3 is TGCGCCAGCAGCTTGAGCGGAAAGGGGGCCACCGGGGAGCTGTTTTTT. This translates into CASSLSGKGATGELFF.

The CDR3 here is CASSQSDYNEQFF. CDR3 coding DNA: TGTGCCAGCAGCCAATCGGACTACAATGAGCAGTTCTTC. The rearrangement links TRBV14 to TRBJ2-1; D is uncertain. Germline V lookup: CDR1 SGHDN, CDR2 FVKESK. Trimming pared 2 bases from V and 3 bases from J, leaving 5 bases between. The CDR3 has 13 residues.

This clonotype was counted only a few times. This sequence joins TRBV7-8 and TRBJ2-7, with D perhaps TRBD1 (5 bases). Germline CDR1 and CDR2: SGHVS and FQNEAQ. Trimming stripped 5 bases from V and 0 bases from J, with 14 bases between. The CDR3 is made up of 15 amino acids. CDR3 nucleotides: TGTGCCAGCAGCAACAAGAGACAGAGCTCCTACGAGCAGTACTTC. This codes for CASSNKRQSSYEQYF.

This clonotype was picked up a small number of times. V is TRBV25-1 and J is TRBJ2-5, with a possible D match to TRBD1 (6 bases). Looked up from germline, CDR1 is MGHDK and CDR2 is SYGVNS. This CDR3 has 15 residues. Deletions cut 2 bases from V and 2 bases from J, with 12 bases between. CDR3 residues: CASSELLGQQETQYF. The CDR3 DNA is TGTGCCAGCAGTGAACTGCTCGGACAGCAAGAGACCCAGTACTTC.